The 24 T cell receptor beta chains reported below all come from one sample, sequenced in a study of OX40 agonist ivuxolimab in advanced cancers. Sequencing used immunoSEQ multiplex PCR; TCRdb keeps in-frame clones, though not all of them. The sample lists approximately 72,000 clones, just over 85% seen once, with under 1% in the top ten. Material: CD4+ or CD8+ T cells sorted from blood, obtained in a trial of the OX40 agonist ivuxolimab. Source of these receptors: an adult with an advanced solid tumor such as melanoma, head and neck, liver or kidney cancer.

The chain carries TRBV11-3 and TRBJ1-1; possibly TRBD1 for D (5 bases). Trimming removed 1 base from V and 1 base from J, with 16 bases in between. The CDR3 sequence is 17 residues long. The V gene's germline CDR1 is SGHNT and CDR2 YENEEA. The CDR3 loop is CASSLGSLAGTNTEAFF. The CDR3 bases are TGTGCCAGCAGCTTAGGGTCTCTGGCAGGGACGAACACTGAAGCTTTCTTT.

The gene calls are TRBV28 and TRBJ1-4; D unresolved. The CDR3 loop spans 11 amino acids. V was shortened by 2 bases and J by 8 bases, with 3 bases between the two germline ends. Germline loops: CDR1 MDHEN, CDR2 SYDVKM. The CDR3 region has the DNA TGTGCCAGCAGTTTACGGGAAAAACTGTTTTTT. Amino acids: CASSLREKLFF.

This clone was seen once. V is TRBV10-3 and J is TRBJ2-2, with 11 bases identical to TRBD2. Germline V CDR1 and CDR2: ENHRY, SYGVKD. The CDR3 spans 15 residues. V trimming: 3 bases; J trimming: 6 bases; junction bases outside the gene matches: 3. CDR3 sequence reads: CAISDRTSGSGELFF. Written as DNA, the CDR3 is TGTGCCATCAGTGACAGGACTAGCGGGTCCGGGGAGCTGTTTTTT.

V is TRBV5-4 and J is TRBJ1-2; 8 bases fit TRBD1. J was trimmed by 5 bases and V by 4 bases; bases with no gene match: 10. The germline V gene encodes CDR1 SGHNT and CDR2 YYREEE (reference sequence). The CDR3 has 15 amino acids. The CDR3 DNA reads as TGTGCCAGCAGCCCTGGACAGGGATCGGGATATGGCTACACCTTC. Protein sequence: CASSPGQGSGYGYTF.

The chain carries TRBV5-4 and TRBJ2-2, with D maybe TRBD2 (6 bases). With 4 bases removed from V and 1 base from J, the gap between germline ends came to 11 bases. CDR1 SGHNT and CDR2 YYREEE come from the germline V gene (reference sequence). This CDR3 comprises 15 residues. This CDR3 reads CASSRRDWNTGELFF. CDR3 sequence (DNA): TGTGCCAGCAGCCGTAGGGACTGGAACACCGGGGAGCTGTTTTTT.

The chain is built from TRBV27 and TRBJ2-2; 8 nucleotides align to TRBD1. CDR3 length equals 16 residues. V shed 1 base, J shed 6 bases, and the junction held 7 bases outside the gene matches. From germline, CDR1 is MNHEY and CDR2 SMNVEV (reference sequence). The CDR3 here is CASSLLGQASAGELFF. In nucleotides, the CDR3 is TGTGCCAGCAGTTTATTGGGACAGGCTAGCGCCGGGGAGCTGTTTTTT.

Notes on this clone: At one boundary the junction diverges from the germline segment, which might be a read error. This rearrangement joins TRBV2 to TRBJ1-4; D perhaps matches TRBD1 (5 bases). Germline loops: CDR1 SNHLY, CDR2 FYNNEI. The CDR3 extends over 15 amino acids. For the CDR3, the DNA is TGTGCCGGCAGTGAATGGGGGGTGCCTAATGAAAAACTGTTTTTT. It translates to CAGSEWGVPNEKLFF.

The CDR3 DNA reads as TGTGCCAGCAGCGGTACAGGGCGGGACACTGAAGCTTTCTTT. Encoded protein: CASSGTGRDTEAFF. This chain links TRBV5-4 with TRBJ1-1; TRBD1 might be the D (6 bases). The CDR3 runs 14 residues. The V gene's germline CDR1 is SGHNT and CDR2 YYREEE (reference sequence). V shed 4 bases and J shed 3 bases, with 13 bases lying between them.

This clone was picked up a small number of times. Additional DNA sequences in this sample encode the identical CDR3. The chain couples TRBV5-1 to TRBJ1-2; tentatively, D is TRBD1 (5 bases). CDR3 length: 14 residues. The V gene's germline CDR1 is SGHRS and CDR2 YFSETQ. V was trimmed by 2 bases and J by 2 bases, leaving 10 bases between them. CDR3 bases: TGCGCCAGCAGCTTCGGGGGGACGAACTATGGCTACACCTTC. Translation gives CASSFGGTNYGYTF.

V gene TRBV5-1 combines with J gene TRBJ2-7; D perhaps matches TRBD2 (7 bases). This CDR3 contains 14 residues. Deletions cut 7 bases from V and 4 bases from J, with 18 bases between. Germline V lookup: CDR1 SGHRS, CDR2 YFSETQ. CDR3 amino acids: CASGMGGGQYEQYF. CDR3 bases: TGCGCCAGCGGCATGGGAGGGGGGCAGTACGAGCAGTACTTC.

The chain is built from TRBV7-9 and TRBJ2-5; D possibly matches TRBD1 or TRBD2 (5 bases each). The DNA end is more similar to TRBJ2-7, so the J call may be wrong. The length of the CDR3 is 14 residues. The germline V gene has CDR1 SEHNR and CDR2 FQNEAQ (reference sequence). For the CDR3, the DNA is TGTGCCAGCAGCCCCCTTGAGGGGAATCACGAGCAGTACTTC. Translation: CASSPLEGNHEQYF.

The chain couples TRBV18 to TRBJ2-1, with a possible D match to TRBD2 (5 bases). Germline CDR1 reads KGHSH; CDR2 reads LQKENI. The CDR3 has 17 residues. V shed 0 bases and J shed 5 bases, with 17 bases lying between them. In DNA form, the CDR3 reads TGTGCCAGCTCACCACCGGGAGCTCATCGCGAACACAATGAGCAGTTCTTC. As protein: CASSPPGAHREHNEQFF.

CDR3 sequence reads: CASSLSMAYSGTSPLHF. The CDR3 DNA is TGTGCCAGCAGTTTATCCATGGCGTACTCAGGGACTTCACCCCTCCACTTT. The chain links TRBV27 to TRBJ1-6; weak D call: TRBD1 (5 bases). Between the trimmed V and J ends, which lost 0 bases and 9 bases, there was a span of 18 bases. CDR3 size: 17 residues. Germline V lookup: CDR1 MNHEY, CDR2 SMNVEV (reference sequence).

The V gene is TRBV28, the J gene TRBJ2-1, with TRBD2 matching over 14 bases. Germline-derived CDR1 and CDR2 are MDHEN and SYDVKM. With V trimmed by 6 bases and J by 4 bases, 2 bases remained unmatched. The CDR3 has 15 amino acids. CDR3 DNA: TGTGCCAGCAGGGGGACTAGCGGGGGTTACAATGAGCAGTTCTTC. Encoded protein: CASRGTSGGYNEQFF.

V is TRBV6-5 and J is TRBJ2-6; no firm D call. Germline V gene lookup returns CDR1 MNHEY and CDR2 SVGAGI. The CDR3 contains 15 residues. Trimming left V 2 bases short and J 0 bases short, with 5 bases between. The CDR3 nucleotides are TGTGCCAGCAGTTACCTCTCCTCTGGGGCCAACGTCCTGACTTTC. Translation: CASSYLSSGANVLTF.

The chain recombines TRBV20-1 with TRBJ1-2; 7 nucleotides line up with TRBD1. Per the germline V gene, CDR1 is DFQATT and CDR2 is SNEGSKA (reference sequence). The CDR3 extends over 10 amino acids. J lost 8 bases, V lost 5 bases, and 2 bases had no gene match. The CDR3 is CSAQGVGYTF. The CDR3 DNA sequence: TGCAGTGCTCAGGGGGTCGGCTACACCTTC.

This clone was seen once. The chain carries TRBV7-2 and TRBJ2-1; D is possibly TRBD2 (7 bases). The germline V gene has CDR1 SGHTA and CDR2 FQGNSA. The CDR3 consists of 15 residues. V was pared by 1 base and J by 5 bases, with 12 bases between. This CDR3 is CASSLGRGPNNEQFF. CDR3 nucleotides: TGTGCCAGCAGCTTAGGGCGGGGGCCTAACAATGAGCAGTTCTTC.

The gene calls are TRBV7-9 and TRBJ2-3; D may be TRBD1 or TRBD2 (5 bases each). The CDR3 length is 14 residues. V was shortened by 5 bases and J by 6 bases, with 15 bases between the two germline ends. Per the germline V gene, CDR1 is SEHNR and CDR2 is FQNEAQ (reference sequence). CDR3 sequence reads: CASSTPVRGDTQYF. For the CDR3, the DNA is TGTGCCAGCAGCACTCCGGTACGGGGCGATACGCAGTATTTT.

The CDR3: CASSYDQRNTEAFF. CDR3 nucleotides: TGTGCCAGCAGTTACGACCAGAGGAACACTGAAGCTTTCTTT. The chain couples TRBV28 to TRBJ1-1, with D unresolved. Germline V lookup: CDR1 MDHEN, CDR2 SYDVKM. V lost 4 bases, J lost 1 base, and 10 bases lay in between. The CDR3 extends over 14 amino acids.

V gene TRBV30 combines with J gene TRBJ2-2; D might be TRBD1 (5 bases). The CDR3 contains 14 residues. Trimming removed 2 bases from V and 3 bases from J, with 10 bases in between. CDR1 GTSNPN and CDR2 SVGIG come from the germline V gene (reference sequence). The CDR3 loop reads CAWSQGAYTGELFF. DNA for the CDR3: TGTGCCTGGAGTCAAGGGGCTTACACCGGGGAGCTGTTTTTT.

The rearrangement links TRBV7-2 to TRBJ1-1; no clear D gene. CDR3 size: 18 residues. Germline CDR1 SGHTA, CDR2 FQGNSA. Trimming took 0 bases from V and 1 from J, leaving 18 bases between them. CDR3 DNA: TGTGCCAGCAGCTTAGCCACGTGGATGTCAGGCGAGAACACTGAAGCTTTCTTT. This sequence encodes CASSLATWMSGENTEAFF.

The V and J genes are TRBV5-1 and TRBJ2-3; D remains ambiguous. V dropped 2 bases and J dropped 0 bases, with 1 base sitting between them. This CDR3 spans 12 amino acids. The V gene's germline CDR1 is SGHRS and CDR2 YFSETQ. The CDR3 region is CASSLSTDTQYF. DNA of the CDR3: TGCGCCAGCAGCTTAAGCACAGATACGCAGTATTTT.

The genes are TRBV11-2 and TRBJ2-1, with 8 bases matching TRBD2. Per the germline V gene, CDR1 is SGHAT and CDR2 is FQNNGV. The J segment lost 8 bases and the V segment lost 0 bases, leaving 6 bases of the junction unmatched. The CDR3 has 15 amino acids. CDR3 nucleotides: TGTGCCAGCAGCTTAGACGGACTAGCCGGCCATGAGCAGTTCTTC. Residues: CASSLDGLAGHEQFF.

This chain uses TRBV2 with TRBJ1-5, with TRBD1 identical over 8 bases. The CDR3 runs 16 residues. V was pared by 5 bases and J by 3 bases, with 9 bases of the junction left unmatched. Per the germline V gene, CDR1 is SNHLY and CDR2 is FYNNEI. The CDR3 nucleotides are TGTGCCAGCAGTCAGGGGGCGCGGGGTTACAATCAGCCCCAGCATTTT. It is translated as CASSQGARGYNQPQHF. Filled out from reference TRBV2 and TRBJ1-5, the complete variable domain reads EPEVTQTPSHQVTQMGQEVILRCVPISNHLYFYWYRQILGQKVEFLVSFYNNEISEKSEIFDDQFSVERPDGSNFTLKIRSTKLEDSAMYFCASSQGARGYNQPQHFGDGTRLSIL.